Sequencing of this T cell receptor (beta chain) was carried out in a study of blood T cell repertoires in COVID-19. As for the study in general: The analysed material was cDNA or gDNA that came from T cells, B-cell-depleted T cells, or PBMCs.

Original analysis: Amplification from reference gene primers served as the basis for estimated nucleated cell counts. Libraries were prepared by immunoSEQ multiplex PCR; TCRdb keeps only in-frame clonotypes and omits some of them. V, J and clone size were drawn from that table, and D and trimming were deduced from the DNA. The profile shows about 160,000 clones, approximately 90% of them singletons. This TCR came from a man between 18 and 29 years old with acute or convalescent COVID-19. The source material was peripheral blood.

The CDR3 loop reads CASSQDRGKPNSPLHF. The CDR3 DNA reads as TGTGCCAGCAGCCAGGACAGGGGGAAACCTAATTCACCCCTCCACTTT. The V and J genes are TRBV5-6 and TRBJ1-6; TRBD1 aligns across 10 bases. The CDR3 has 16 amino acids. Germline CDR1 and CDR2: SGHDT and YYEEEE. J was trimmed by 6 bases and V by 4 bases; bases with no gene match: 7.